At least ten counts were recorded for the clone carrying this T cell receptor (beta chain). Its antigen is not known. RNA transcripts served as the template for amplifying TCR beta CDR3 regions. The TCR CDR3 first-round RT-PCR relied on the HTBI primer set. TCRdb redid the calling of the multiplex PCR reads with MiXCR, one entry per CDR3 protein. The sample includes over 300,000 distinct CDR3 sequences, approximately 15% of them seen just once. Each patient was aged 18 to 65 and had newly diagnosed hyperthyroidism of under 2 months' duration. These data originate in a study of T cells in Graves' hyperthyroidism and ophthalmopathy. About the study: Peripheral blood was collected at initial diagnosis, before any treatment.

Findings of the study overall: Most expanded thyroid clonotypes above 0.001 also appeared in blood. Ophthalmopathy cases were set apart from stable hyperthyroidism by a 13 V-J model.

This CDR3 is 13 amino acids long. Germline V CDR1 and CDR2: SQVTM, ANQGSEA. The germline V and J ends were trimmed by 7 bases and 0 bases, with 12 bases remaining between them. The source is an older woman with Graves' hyperthyroidism. The chain recombines TRBV29-1 with TRBJ1-1; D is uncertain. Sequencing was done on a sample of blood. CDR3 DNA sequence: TGCAGCGCTTCCCGGGCCATGAACACTGAAGCTTTCTTT. This sequence encodes CSASRAMNTEAFF.